The clone carrying this T cell receptor (beta chain) was observed many times. Its antigen is currently unknown. The data derive from a study of CD8 T cells in ankylosing spondylitis. Quantitative 5'-RACE with molecular barcodes produced the TCR beta libraries. TCRdb analysed the 5' RACE reads with MiXCR anew, one entry per CDR3 protein. The sample contains around 490,000 distinct CDR3 sequences, approximately 5% of which appear only once. Germline lookup yields CDR1 SQVTM and CDR2 ANQGSEA. Losses at the gene ends were 1 base for V and 14 bases for J; bases not matched to a gene: 7. This CDR3 contains 11 residues. Study conclusions and caveats: Disease-associated clones were CD8+ and fairly uncommon in peripheral blood. Disease-associated clones were reportedly significantly overrepresented in matched ankylosing spondylitis synovial fluid. What appeared characteristic of ankylosing spondylitis blood was a TCR beta motif of 7 or 8 highly homologous variants. A number of the motif variants had already been described in reactive arthritis synovial fluid and blood.

The sample comprised blood, either unsorted or a sorted T cell fraction (not recorded which). The chain joins TRBV29-1 to TRBJ2-5, with 7 positions matching TRBD1. This clonotype was obtained from a male donor with ankylosing spondylitis. The CDR3 reads CSVEGGNRGYF. CDR3 bases: TGCAGCGTTGAAGGGGGTAACAGGGGATACTTC.